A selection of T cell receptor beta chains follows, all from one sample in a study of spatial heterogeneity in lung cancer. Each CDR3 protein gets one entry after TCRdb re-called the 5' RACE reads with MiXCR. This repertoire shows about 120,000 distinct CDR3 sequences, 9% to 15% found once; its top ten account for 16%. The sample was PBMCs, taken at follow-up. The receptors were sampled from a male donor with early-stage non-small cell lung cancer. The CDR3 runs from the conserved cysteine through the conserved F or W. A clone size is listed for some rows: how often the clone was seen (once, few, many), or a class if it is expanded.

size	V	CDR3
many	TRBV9	CASSARRDSGEKLFF
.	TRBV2	CASSEISSEYF
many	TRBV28	CASRKGGGNTEAFF
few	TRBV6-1	CASSEYVARGDSGNTIYF
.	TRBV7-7	CASSRDRGSPLHF
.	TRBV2	CASSEGARYEQYF
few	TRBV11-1	CASSLTGGQPQHF
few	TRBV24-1	CATSPSRLAYNEQFF
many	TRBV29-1	CSVAGRTGANVLTF
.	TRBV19	CASSIQKGAYEQYF
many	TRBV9	CASSVGTSPLHF
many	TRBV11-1	CASSLARTVTDTQYF
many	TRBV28	CASSLINGGANSPLHF
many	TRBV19	CASRQGTNYGYTF
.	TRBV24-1	CATSESRGEQYF
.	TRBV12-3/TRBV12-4	CASSLTPMNTEAFF
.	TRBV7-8	CASSLALQETQYF
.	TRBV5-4	CASSLDTGANTGELFF
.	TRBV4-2	CASSQDRTLQETQYF
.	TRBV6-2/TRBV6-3	CASTPAEGVNSPLHF
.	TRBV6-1	CASSEYGQFNEKLFF
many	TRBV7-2	CASSLSPGTTSILEETQYF
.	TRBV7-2	CASSLSSGKQETQYF
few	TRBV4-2	CASSQVERDYGYTF
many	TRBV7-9	CASSRRTQGTTDTQYF
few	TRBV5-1	CASSLAGGSNTETQYF
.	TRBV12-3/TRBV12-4	CASSFRATDTEAFF
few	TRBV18	CASSPPNRENTEAFF
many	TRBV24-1	CATKRQGPDRDYGYTF
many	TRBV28	CASSSSGQTEAFF
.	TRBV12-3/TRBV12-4	CASSQAYGYTF
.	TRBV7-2	CASSLAPDNIQYF
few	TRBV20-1	CSARDLIGADSYGYTF
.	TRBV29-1	CSATGSSYEQYF
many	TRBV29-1	CSVAQANYEQYF
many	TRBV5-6	CASSLARQYTGELFF
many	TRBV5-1	CASSLGQIYEQYF
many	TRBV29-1	CSVVGGASYNEQFF